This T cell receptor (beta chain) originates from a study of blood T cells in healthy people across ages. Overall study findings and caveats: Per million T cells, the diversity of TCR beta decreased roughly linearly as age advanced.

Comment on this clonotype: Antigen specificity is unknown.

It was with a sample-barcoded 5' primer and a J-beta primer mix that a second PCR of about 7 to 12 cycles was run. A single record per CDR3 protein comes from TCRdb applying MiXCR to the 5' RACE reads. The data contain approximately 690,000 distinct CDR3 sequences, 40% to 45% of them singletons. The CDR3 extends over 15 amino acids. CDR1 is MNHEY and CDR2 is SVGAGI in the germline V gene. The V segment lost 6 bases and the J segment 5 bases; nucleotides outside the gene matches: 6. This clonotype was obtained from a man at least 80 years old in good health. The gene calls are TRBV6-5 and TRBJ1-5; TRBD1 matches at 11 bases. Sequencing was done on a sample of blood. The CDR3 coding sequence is TGTGCCAGCAGGAGGGGACAGGGGGTAGATCAGCCCCAGCATTTT. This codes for CASRRGQGVDQPQHF.